The 4 T cell receptor beta chains reported below all come from one sample, sequenced in a study of cytomegalovirus exposure and HLA in healthy donors. PCR amplification relied on 60 Vbeta primers (plus 13 Jbeta primers). Data came from immunoSEQ multiplex PCR; TCRdb stores just in-frame clones and leaves some out. This sample carries fewer than 250,000 clones, about 85% of them seen once, and the ten largest clones take approximately 1.4%. The sample taken for sequencing was PBMCs. These receptor sequences come from a woman between 50 and 59 years old in good health and CMV-seronegative.

The V and J genes are TRBV20-1 and TRBJ2-1; a possible D gene is TRBD1 (6 bases). Germline V gene lookup returns CDR1 DFQATT and CDR2 SNEGSKA (reference sequence). The CDR3 totals 11 residues. The V end lost 2 bases, the J end lost 9 bases, and 8 bases lay between the germline ends. The CDR3 sequence is CSARTGSEQFF. CDR3 nucleotides: TGCAGTGCTAGAACAGGGAGTGAGCAGTTCTTC.

This sequence joins TRBV5-1 and TRBJ2-1, with D possibly matching TRBD2 (6 bases). V was shortened by 7 bases and J by 6 bases, with 23 bases between the two germline ends. Per germline, CDR1 SGHRS and CDR2 YFSETQ. The CDR3 is 16 amino acids. Here the CDR3 reads CASGGIGTPGGNEQFF. The CDR3 DNA is TGCGCCAGCGGCGGGATCGGTACTCCTGGGGGCAATGAGCAGTTCTTC.

The chain employs TRBV14 and TRBJ2-5; D might be TRBD2 (6 bases). In germline, CDR1 is SGHDN, CDR2 FVKESK. The V end was cut by 4 bases, the J end by 2 bases, with 17 bases between. The CDR3 is made up of 16 amino acids. The CDR3 DNA is TGTGCCAGCAGCCGGGACTCACTCACCCTTCAAGAGACCCAGTACTTC. Protein: CASSRDSLTLQETQYF.

This chain joins TRBV19 and TRBJ2-7; tentative D call: TRBD2 (6 bases). The CDR3 contains 14 residues. Germline V gene lookup returns CDR1 LNHDA and CDR2 SQIVND (reference sequence). Trimming stripped 5 bases from V and 10 bases from J, with 21 bases between. CDR3 coding DNA: TGTGCCAGTAGTCCCCCGGGACTCCTACGAGAACAGTACTTC. This codes for CASSPPGLLREQYF.